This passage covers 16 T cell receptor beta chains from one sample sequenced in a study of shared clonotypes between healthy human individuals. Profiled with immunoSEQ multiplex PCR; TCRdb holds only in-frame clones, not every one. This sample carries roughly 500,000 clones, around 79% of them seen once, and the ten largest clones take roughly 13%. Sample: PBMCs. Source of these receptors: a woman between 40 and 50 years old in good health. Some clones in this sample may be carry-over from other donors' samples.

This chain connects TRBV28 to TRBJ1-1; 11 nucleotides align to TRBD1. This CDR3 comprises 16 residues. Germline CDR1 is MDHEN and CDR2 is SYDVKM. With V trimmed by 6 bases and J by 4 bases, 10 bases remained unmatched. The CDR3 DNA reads TGTGCCAGCAGACGTCCCGGGACAGGGGGGGGCACTGAAGCTTTCTTT. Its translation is CASRRPGTGGGTEAFF.

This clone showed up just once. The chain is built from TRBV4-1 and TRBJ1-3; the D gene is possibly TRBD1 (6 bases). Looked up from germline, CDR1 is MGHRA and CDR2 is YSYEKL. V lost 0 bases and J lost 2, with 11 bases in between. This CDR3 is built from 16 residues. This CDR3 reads CASSQDLRTAGNTIYF. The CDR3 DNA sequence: TGCGCCAGCAGCCAAGATCTTCGGACAGCTGGAAACACCATATATTTT.

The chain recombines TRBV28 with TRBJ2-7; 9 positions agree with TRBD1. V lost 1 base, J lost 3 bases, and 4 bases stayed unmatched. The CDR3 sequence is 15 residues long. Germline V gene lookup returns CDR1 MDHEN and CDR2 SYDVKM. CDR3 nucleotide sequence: TGTGCCAGCAGTTTATCCGACAGGGGGGGCTACGAGCAGTACTTC. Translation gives CASSLSDRGGYEQYF.

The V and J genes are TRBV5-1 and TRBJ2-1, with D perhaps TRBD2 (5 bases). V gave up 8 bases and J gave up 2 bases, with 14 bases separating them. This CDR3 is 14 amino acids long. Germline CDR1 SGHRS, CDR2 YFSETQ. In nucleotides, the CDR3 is TGCGCCAGTACCAGCGGAACCCCCTACAATGAGCAGTTCTTC. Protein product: CASTSGTPYNEQFF. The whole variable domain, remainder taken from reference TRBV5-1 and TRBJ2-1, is KAGVTQTPRYLIKTRGQQVTLSCSPISGHRSVSWYQQTPGQGLQFLFEYFSETQRNKGNFPGRFSGRQFSNSRSEMNVSTLELGDSALYLCASTSGTPYNEQFFGPGTRLTVL.

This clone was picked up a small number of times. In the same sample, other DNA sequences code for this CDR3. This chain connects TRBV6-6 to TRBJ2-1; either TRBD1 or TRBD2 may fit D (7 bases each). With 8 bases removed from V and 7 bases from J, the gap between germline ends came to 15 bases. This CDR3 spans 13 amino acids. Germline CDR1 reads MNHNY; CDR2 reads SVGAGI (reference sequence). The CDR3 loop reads CASVRGEGNEQFF. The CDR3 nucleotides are TGTGCCAGCGTCAGGGGGGAGGGAAATGAGCAGTTCTTC.

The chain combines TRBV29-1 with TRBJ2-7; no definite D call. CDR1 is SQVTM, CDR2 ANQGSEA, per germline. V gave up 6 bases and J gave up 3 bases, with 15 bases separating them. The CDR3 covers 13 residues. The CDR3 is CSVRTDNLYEQYF. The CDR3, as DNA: TGCAGCGTGCGGACGGATAACCTCTACGAGCAGTACTTC.

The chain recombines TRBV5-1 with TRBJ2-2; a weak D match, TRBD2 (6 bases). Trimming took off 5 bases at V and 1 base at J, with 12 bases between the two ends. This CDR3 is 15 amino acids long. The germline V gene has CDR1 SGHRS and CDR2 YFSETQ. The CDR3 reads CASRFGSGNTGELFF. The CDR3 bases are TGCGCCAGCAGGTTTGGTAGCGGGAACACCGGGGAGCTGTTTTTT.

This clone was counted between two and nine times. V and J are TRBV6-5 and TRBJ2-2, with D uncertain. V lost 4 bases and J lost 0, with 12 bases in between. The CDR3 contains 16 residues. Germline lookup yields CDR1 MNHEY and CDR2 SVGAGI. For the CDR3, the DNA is TGTGCCAGCAGTTTGGCGGTAGGAGCGAACACCGGGGAGCTGTTTTTT. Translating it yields CASSLAVGANTGELFF.

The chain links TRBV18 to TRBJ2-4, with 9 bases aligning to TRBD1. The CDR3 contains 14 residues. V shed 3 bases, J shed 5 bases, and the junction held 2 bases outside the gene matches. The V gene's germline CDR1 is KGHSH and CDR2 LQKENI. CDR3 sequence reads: CASSPGTGQNIQYF. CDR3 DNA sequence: TGTGCCAGCTCACCTGGGACAGGGCAAAACATTCAGTACTTC.

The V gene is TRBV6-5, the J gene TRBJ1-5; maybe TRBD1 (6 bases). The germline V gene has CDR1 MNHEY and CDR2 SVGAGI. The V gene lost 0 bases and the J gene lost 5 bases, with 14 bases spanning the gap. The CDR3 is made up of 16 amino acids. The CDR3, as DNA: TGTGCCAGCAGTTACTCGTGGGCCAGGGGTGATCAGCCCCAGCATTTT. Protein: CASSYSWARGDQPQHF.

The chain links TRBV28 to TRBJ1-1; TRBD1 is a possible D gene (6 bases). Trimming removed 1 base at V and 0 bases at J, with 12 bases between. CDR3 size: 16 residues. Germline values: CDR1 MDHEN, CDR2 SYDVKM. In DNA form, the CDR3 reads TGTGCCAGCAGTTTATTCCCAGGGGTCATGAACACTGAAGCTTTCTTT. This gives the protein CASSLFPGVMNTEAFF.

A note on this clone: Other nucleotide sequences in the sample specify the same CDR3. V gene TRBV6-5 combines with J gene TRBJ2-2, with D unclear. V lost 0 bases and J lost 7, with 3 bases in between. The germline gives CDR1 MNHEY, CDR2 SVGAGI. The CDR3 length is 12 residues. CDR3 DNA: TGTGCCAGCAGTTACTCGTACGGGGAGCTGTTTTTT. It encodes CASSYSYGELFF.

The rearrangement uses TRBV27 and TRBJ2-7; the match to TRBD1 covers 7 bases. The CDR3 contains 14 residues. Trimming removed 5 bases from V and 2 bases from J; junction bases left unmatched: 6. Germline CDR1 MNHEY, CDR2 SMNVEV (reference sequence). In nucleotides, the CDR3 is TGTGCCAGCAGTGTGACAGGGACCCCCTACGAGCAGTACTTC. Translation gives CASSVTGTPYEQYF.

CDR3 coding DNA: TGTGCCAGCAGTGAAGGGACAGGGGCCTTGGGTGGCTACACCTTC. Translation: CASSEGTGALGGYTF. This chain links TRBV2 with TRBJ1-2, with TRBD1 matching over 9 bases. CDR3 length equals 15 residues. The V gene end was trimmed by 1 base and the J gene end by 7 bases; junction bases not matched to a gene: 7. Germline CDR1 reads SNHLY; CDR2 reads FYNNEI.

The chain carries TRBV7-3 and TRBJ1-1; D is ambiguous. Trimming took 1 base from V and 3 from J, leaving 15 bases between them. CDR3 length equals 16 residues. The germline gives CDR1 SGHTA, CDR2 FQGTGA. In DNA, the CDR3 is TGTGCCAGCAGCTTAAGAGGTCCTGGACGTCACACTGAAGCTTTCTTT. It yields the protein CASSLRGPGRHTEAFF.

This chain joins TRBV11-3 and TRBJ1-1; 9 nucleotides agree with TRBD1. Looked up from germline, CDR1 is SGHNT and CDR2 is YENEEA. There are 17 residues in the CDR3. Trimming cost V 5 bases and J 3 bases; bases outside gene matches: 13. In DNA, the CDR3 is TGTGCCAGCAGCCGCCAGGACTTTAACAGGGGGCACACTGAAGCTTTCTTT. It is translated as CASSRQDFNRGHTEAFF.